This TCR beta chain originates from a study of blood T cell repertoires in COVID-19. At the level of the study: COVID-19 samples collected from the United States, Italy and Spain covered acute and convalescent phases. T cells, B-cell-depleted T cells, or PBMCs supplied cDNA or gDNA.

The CDR3 covers 14 residues. The germline V gene has CDR1 DFQATT and CDR2 SNEGSKA (reference sequence). V lost 3 bases and J lost 1, with 13 bases in between. Using immunoSEQ multiplex PCR, the repertoire was profiled, and TCRdb retains in-frame clones only, with some absent. The data hold roughly 100,000 clones, with less than 90% observed a single time. V gene TRBV20-1 combines with J gene TRBJ2-7; TRBD2 might be the D (5 bases). This clonotype was sampled from a man in his forties or fifties with acute or convalescent COVID-19. Sequenced: peripheral blood. CDR3 in amino acids: CSASDIRESYEQYF. The DNA of the CDR3 is TGCAGTGCTAGTGACATAAGGGAGTCCTACGAGCAGTACTTC.